This record covers a single TCR beta chain. It has no known antigen specificity. Base qualities are not provided; no much larger clone lies one nucleotide away. This entry belongs to a study of cytomegalovirus exposure and HLA in healthy donors (dated by TCRdb to 2017 to 2019). For context, the study as a whole: An earlier analysis of around 600 of the donors reported about 250 Gb of sequence data and more than 90 million unique TCR beta sequences from 150 million to 200 million T cells. Approximately 310 gigabases of sequencing data and 70 million to 85 million unique TCR sequences were included in an early release covering about 700 HLA-typed donors. Among the roughly 410 genotyped donors, 75% to 90% belonged to the genetic ancestry cluster associated with self-reported Caucasian donors. The aim of the study was to test whether cataloging public T cell receptors could identify signatures of past pathogen exposure. Using immunosequencing, the study profiled T cell repertoires from 500 to 800 subjects and related those repertoires to cytomegalovirus serostatus. In addition to the first cohort of 666 subjects, a separate validation cohort of 100 to 150 different subjects was used. To predict cytomegalovirus infection status, the study combined high-throughput TCR immunosequencing, statistical association of individual TCRs with disease status, and machine learning. A later analysis re-analyzed previously published TCR beta repertoires from several hundred donors and added high-resolution HLA genotyping to study TCR occurrence patterns. Rather than using new phenotypic data, the later analysis identified candidate immune exposures from TCR beta sequences and from how often those sequences occurred across donors. An earlier analysis of 587 of the donors used high-throughput TCR beta sequencing to judge whether each TCR beta V gene segment behaved as functional or pseudogenic. Donor age, sex, ethnicity and CMV serostatus were compiled together with the repertoire data. Genome-wide SNP genotypes for about three fifths of the roughly 670 donors were used in a later genetic analysis, which treated that subset as a discovery cohort. Every discovery cohort repertoire had been produced on one sequencing platform. HLA typing covered class I and class II loci at four-digit resolution. Typing coverage differed by locus: A, B, C, DRB1 and DQB1 were typed in roughly 629-630 donors, DQA1 in approximately 520, DPA1 in around 580, and DPB1 in around 440. About five DR-DQ haplotypes were treated as single units for association and clustering because of strong linkage in the cohort. Across some 400 genotyped donors of the cohort, an average of approximately 240,000 unique TCR beta nucleotide sequences per donor were sequenced, and roughly 18% of those sequences were non-productive.

Library creation used the immunoSEQ multiplex PCR assay. For the multiplex PCR, a mixture combining 60 forward primers for TCR Vbeta segments and 13 reverse primers for TCR Jbeta segments was used. The CDR3 region of rearranged TCR beta genes was amplified from genomic DNA with a multiplex PCR assay. On the Illumina HiSeq System, the amplified TCR beta libraries were sequenced as 87-base-pair reads. The original methods were these. A later analysis counted approximately 76 million unique TCR beta chains across the 550 to 750 repertoires, and roughly 10 million of these chains were shared by at least two donors. Raw reads were error-corrected and collapsed into unique sequences by a nearest-neighbor algorithm in which closely related sequences were merged to remove PCR and sequencing errors. CDR3 sequences were aligned to IMGT reference sequences to assign V, D and J gene segments. For a sequence to be retained, a match of at least six nucleotides was required to both a V gene segment and a J gene segment. Rearrangements were classified as productive when the CDR3 lacked stop codons and remained in frame with V and J, and all other rearrangements were classified as non-productive. CDR3 was defined according to IMGT convention as the region running from the second conserved V-encoded cysteine to the conserved J-encoded phenylalanine. In an earlier analysis of around 640 of the donors, sequences lacking an unambiguous match to a single V gene segment were excluded. An earlier analysis of fewer than 750 of the donors called V segments functional above 56.7% productive rearrangements and segregating when the between-donor standard deviation exceeded 5%. To diagnose cytomegalovirus status from the catalog of TCR beta chain sequences, a statistical classification framework was built. In a later analysis, TCR nucleotide sequences were compared against IMGT/GENE-DB human TR gene sequences so that V and J genes could be assigned. The TCRdist pipeline was used in a later analysis to assign CDR3 sequences and most-parsimonious VDJ recombination scenarios. In a later analysis, each TCR beta chain was defined by its CDR3 amino acid sequence together with its V-gene family, and reads lacking a unique V-gene family were excluded. In a later analysis, 500 to 700 highly shared, low-generation-probability nucleotide sequences were removed to address suspected cross-contamination and a sequencing artifact. In a later analysis, a clonal expansion index for each public chain was calculated from normalized within-repertoire ranks of inferred template counts. In a later analysis, generation probabilities were computed with a VDJ recombination model fitted to out-of-frame rearrangements, and the resulting probabilities were checked against IGoR. A later analysis scored TCR-TCR, TCR-HLA and TCR-CMV co-occurrence with hypergeometric tests, applying a repertoire-size bias correction to TCR pairs. In a later analysis, false discovery rates were estimated by permuting HLA or CMV assignments 20 times. In a later analysis, co-occurring TCRs were grouped using DBSCAN, and TCRdist sequence similarity was added for clustering within HLA-allele-positive subsets. Repertoires with fewer than 30,000 or more than 120,000 public chains, plus five repertoires with anomalous nucleotide sharing, were excluded from co-occurrence clustering. In its TCRdb copy, this immuneACCESS table keeps in-frame sequences only and misses some clones. Where compared with another copy, unresolved V genes explain less than half of these, and the others have no known cause. V and J calls plus clone size are reproduced from that table; the DNA served to infer D and trimming. Here the sample has about 120,000 clones; approximately 79% occur a single time. The ten largest clones represent approximately 3.5% of the sample.

Beyond this particular receptor, the publication reports: Only TCR beta chains were sequenced in this cohort, and the absence of alpha or paired-chain data limited detectable features. A cluster of highly shared sequence variants was judged likely to be a technical artifact of the sequencing pipeline. In vitro tests confirmed that a few of the cytomegalovirus-associated TCR beta chains recognize cytomegalovirus antigens. The only immune exposure information available for the cohort was CMV serostatus. The presence/absence analyses assumed that sequencing depth was roughly uniform across donors, and that assumption may not be true. A later genetic analysis reported fewer N-insertions in productive TCRs among donors in an Asian-associated ancestry cluster than the roughly 620-donor mean. In the study, 150 to 200 TCR beta chains were listed as associated with cytomegalovirus. The authors suggested that the approach could potentially be generalized to other disease states and immunological phenotypes. The earlier analysis of some 560 of the donors excluded approximately 17 rarely observed V segments, including chromosome 9 orphons, because counts were too low. Strong co-occurrence of HLA alleles, especially DR and DQ, made assigning TCR associations to individual alleles difficult. According to a later analysis, most CMV-associated TCR beta chains appeared to be HLA-restricted, and the HLA associations seemed to be driven largely by CMV exposure. A further reported finding was that TCR beta sequences accurately predicted the HLA-A and HLA-B alleles for most subjects in the first cohort. A later analysis associated 15,000 to 20,000 TCR beta sequences with specific HLA alleles at a false discovery rate of 0.05. Correlated functional status among segregating V segments might be attributable to linkage disequilibrium, but an unknown experimental factor could not be ruled out. A later analysis found that TCR association rates varied across HLA loci, with DRB1 alleles showing the most associated TCRs and HLA-C alleles the fewest. A later genetic analysis associated a missense DCLRE1C variant with V-gene and J-gene trimming of TCR beta chains, and an independent cohort replicated the association. In both the original and validation cohorts, the classifier was reported to diagnose cytomegalovirus status with high specificity and sensitivity. Most TCR sequences were observed very rarely across donors, whereas some public TCRs were present in many individuals. Because HLA typing was missing for some donors at each locus, association tests included only the typed subset. In a later analysis, HLA-associated TCR beta chains were found to be more clonally expanded and to have lower generation probabilities than equally common non-associated chains. Because the 87-base-pair reads could not distinguish some IMGT-functional V segments, including TRBV6-2 and TRBV6-3, those segments were excluded. According to a later analysis, parvovirus B19, influenza, CMV and Epstein-Barr virus appeared linked to several top co-occurrence clusters. In an earlier analysis of 450 to 750 of the donors, most TCR beta V segments appeared in productive rearrangements about 87% or about 30% of the time, broadly matching IMGT annotations.

V has 3 bases trimmed and J has 4 bases trimmed; junction bases matching no gene number 5. CDR3 length: 16 amino acids, cysteine to phenylalanine. Only the CDR3 DNA stays, 48 bases, in frame from base 1. CDR1 SGDLS and CDR2 YYNGEE are derived from the germline V gene. In total, roughly 710 healthy bone marrow donors made up the cohort. At the time of sampling, every cohort member was nominally healthy, though immune exposures that went unrecorded were likely present. The donor tested CMV seronegative, placing the donor among the approximately 400 seronegative members of the cohort. A peripheral blood sample was collected from each donor, and TCR beta sequencing was performed on peripheral blood mononuclear cells. The Qiagen DNeasy Blood Extraction Kit was used to extract genomic DNA from the blood cell samples.

The specimen was PBMCs. Rearrangement joined TRBV9 to TRBJ2-3; 13 middle bases align to TRBD2. The sequence was obtained from a man aged 25-45 years in good health and CMV-seronegative. The sequenced DNA is TGTGCCAGCAGCGAGGGGACTAGCGGGGTGGCAGATACGCAGTATTTT. Translated, it gives CASSEGTSGVADTQYF.